The source of this T cell receptor (beta chain) is a study of low-dose radiotherapy and immunotherapy resistance in tumors. On the study more broadly: For four cycles from cycle 1 day 1, patients took 300 mg oral aspirin daily.

Time point: before trial treatment. The CDR3 consists of 16 residues. The V end was cut by 7 bases, the J end by 1 base, with 15 bases between. Per germline, CDR1 KGHDR and CDR2 SFDVKD. Primers used for first-strand cDNA, a TRAV- and TRBV-specific set, covered both alpha and beta chains. TCR amplification ran approximately 22 PCR cycles using constant-region and V-primer adapter primers. Using its own MiXCR run on the reads, TCRdb lists one record per CDR3 protein. The top ten hold approximately 5.3% of the sample, which has roughly 54,000 distinct CDR3 sequences, roughly 24% seen once. The V and J genes are TRBV24-1 and TRBJ2-2; D is unclear. The source was PBMCs, collected before treatment. This sequence originates from a male donor with prostate cancer. The CDR3 nucleotides read TGTGCCACCAGGTACCTAGGCAGGATGAACACCGGGGAGCTGTTTTTT. This encodes CATRYLGRMNTGELFF.